This note documents a single TCR beta chain sequence. Its antigen is undetermined. Germline loops: CDR1 ENHRY, CDR2 SYGVKD. Trimming at V came to 1 base and at J to 4 bases, leaving 10 bases not matched to a gene. CDR3 size: 17 residues. This record belongs to a study of T cell therapy after organ transplantation. Sequencing was performed with immunoSEQ multiplex PCR; in TCRdb, only in-frame clones are kept and a portion is missing. The sample carries roughly 48,000 clones, approximately 94% recorded once. The receptor comes from a human patient who had received a solid organ transplant and had CMV disease. This chain uses TRBV10-3 with TRBJ1-1; 9 bases are a match to TRBD1. The sequencing here drew on CD8+ T cells from blood, taken before autologous CMV-specific T cell therapy. The CDR3 loop is CAISEFNTGGEGTEAFF. The CDR3 nucleotides are TGTGCCATCAGTGAGTTTAACACAGGGGGCGAGGGCACTGAAGCTTTCTTT.